The source of this TCR beta chain is a study of regulatory T cells in long-lasting Graves disease. Indicated time point: persistent/refractory GD, antithyroid drugs over 5 years with positive TRAb. Making the TCR library involved RNA that had been extracted from PBMCs. The patients were enrolled through endocrinology in Xi'an, China. Arm-PCR with iRepertoire HTBI primers amplified the CDR3 regions for these TCR beta libraries. TCRdb redid the calling of the multiplex PCR reads with MiXCR, one entry per CDR3 protein. This sample has about 470,000 distinct CDR3 sequences, with around 20% found just once. Overall study results and limits: Patients with persistent disease shared some 2,900 public clonotypes, outpacing the approximately 920 shared by new patients.

CDR3 size: 16 residues. With 2 bases clipped from V and 8 bases from J, the junction kept 9 bases outside the gene matches. The germline gives CDR1 MNHEY, CDR2 SVGAGI. This clonotype was counted ten times or more. The antigen is not known. V gene TRBV6-5 combines with J gene TRBJ1-4, with TRBD1 matching 9 bases. Sequenced here: peripheral blood mononuclear cells (PBMCs), sampled when the disease was refractory, from a patient treated with antithyroid drugs. The TCR sequence derives from a female donor with Graves disease. The CDR3 protein is CASSYRFRQGGEKLFF. The DNA of the CDR3 is TGTGCCAGCAGTTACCGATTCCGACAGGGGGGCGAAAAACTGTTTTTT.